Shown below are 22 T cell receptor beta chains from a single sample sequenced in a study of cytomegalovirus exposure and HLA in healthy donors. PCR primers comprised 60 Vbeta and 13 Jbeta primers. Profiled with immunoSEQ multiplex PCR; TCRdb holds only in-frame clones, not every one. The sample shows approximately 110,000 clones, 74% of them seen only once. Sequencing was performed on PBMCs. These receptors all come from a man over 45 in good health and CMV-seropositive.

The chain combines TRBV5-4 with TRBJ2-1; D is perhaps TRBD2 (5 bases). Germline CDR1 reads SGHNT; CDR2 reads YYREEE (reference sequence). The CDR3 covers 13 residues. The V end lost 4 bases, the J end lost 8 bases, and 13 bases lay between the germline ends. In DNA form, the CDR3 reads TGTGCCAGCAGCCCGGACCGAGCGGATGAGCAGTTCTTC. Its translation: CASSPDRADEQFF.

The V and J genes are TRBV7-6 and TRBJ2-1; a possible D gene is TRBD1 (5 bases). This CDR3 is 13 amino acids long. Germline V gene data show CDR1 as SGHVS and CDR2 as FNYEAQ. The V and J ends lost 0 bases and 8 bases respectively, with 8 bases between them. CDR3 DNA: TGTGCCAGCAGCTTAGCAGGGGTCGATGAGCAGTTCTTC. Translated, it gives CASSLAGVDEQFF.

The V and J genes are TRBV2 and TRBJ2-7; 9 bases match TRBD1. The J segment lost 4 bases and the V segment lost 5 bases, leaving 12 bases of the junction unmatched. Germline lookup yields CDR1 SNHLY and CDR2 FYNNEI. This CDR3 is 16 amino acids long. This chain's CDR3 is CASSTPLQGAAYEQYF. CDR3 coding DNA: TGTGCCAGCAGTACCCCCCTACAGGGGGCAGCTTACGAGCAGTACTTC.

This chain links TRBV2 with TRBJ2-1; 9 positions agree with TRBD2. Germline CDR1 reads SNHLY; CDR2 reads FYNNEI. There are 16 residues in the CDR3. J lost 4 bases, V lost 3 bases, and 7 bases had no gene match. DNA for the CDR3: TGTGCCAGCAGTGAGGGGGGGCTAGCGGGATACAATGAGCAGTTCTTC. This gives the protein CASSEGGLAGYNEQFF.

The rearrangement joins TRBV7-2 to TRBJ1-1; D unclear. The CDR3 extends over 13 amino acids. V dropped 0 bases and J dropped 5 bases, with 7 bases sitting between them. CDR1 is SGHTA and CDR2 is FQGNSA in the germline V gene. CDR3 bases: TGTGCCAGCAGCTTAGCGCGGGAGACTGAAGCTTTCTTT. Translating gives CASSLARETEAFF.

The V call is TRBV30, the J call TRBJ2-3, with 8 bases matching TRBD1. Trimming removed 2 bases from V and 0 bases from J; junction bases left unmatched: 7. The CDR3 contains 16 residues. The V gene's germline CDR1 is GTSNPN and CDR2 SVGIG (reference sequence). CDR3 amino acids: CAWSFGTGPSTDTQYF. CDR3 DNA: TGTGCCTGGAGTTTCGGGACAGGTCCTAGCACAGATACGCAGTATTTT.

J is TRBJ2-7 and V is TRBV9; 7 bases align to TRBD1. The CDR3 has 15 residues. Unmatched junction bases numbered 8, after V lost 3 bases and J lost 2 bases. Germline V lookup: CDR1 SGDLS, CDR2 YYNGEE. As DNA, the CDR3 is TGTGCCAGCAGCGAGGGGGCGAGCGTTACCTACGAGCAGTACTTC. It yields the protein CASSEGASVTYEQYF. The whole variable domain, filled in from reference TRBV9 and TRBJ2-7, reads DSGVTQTPKHLITATGQRVTLRCSPRSGDLSVYWYQQSLDQGLQFLIQYYNGEERAKGNILERFSAQQFPDLHSELNLSSLELGDSALYFCASSEGASVTYEQYFGPGTRLTVT.

J is TRBJ1-1 and V is TRBV5-1; TRBD1 might be the D (6 bases). Germline V lookup: CDR1 SGHRS, CDR2 YFSETQ. Deletions cut 4 bases from V and 5 bases from J, with 15 bases between. The length of the CDR3 is 14 residues. CDR3 nucleotide sequence: TGCGCCAGCAGCATCACAGGGTCCGGGACTGAAGCTTTCTTT. Amino acid sequence: CASSITGSGTEAFF.

V and J are TRBV19 and TRBJ1-2, with 8 bases identical to TRBD1. Germline values: CDR1 LNHDA, CDR2 SQIVND (reference sequence). The CDR3 runs to 15 residues. The ends lost 9 bases at V and 7 bases at J; junction bases unmatched: 16. The CDR3 bases are TGTGCCAGATTAAAAATGGACAGGGAGATAGGTGGCTACACCTTC. This codes for CARLKMDREIGGYTF.

The chain carries TRBV23-1 and TRBJ1-5, with TRBD1 as a possible D gene (5 bases). TRBV23-1 counts as an open reading frame of uncertain function. The CDR3 loop spans 17 amino acids. The V end lost 0 bases, the J end lost 1 base, and 13 bases lay between the germline ends. The CDR3 DNA reads as TGCGCCAGCAGTCAATCCCAGGGCCGCCACAGCAATCAGCCCCAGCATTTT. Its translation: CASSQSQGRHSNQPQHF.

A few counts support this clone. The chain couples TRBV5-6 to TRBJ1-1; D not certain. The CDR3 covers 14 residues. Trimming shortened V by 3 bases and J by 1 base, and 10 bases separated the two germline ends. The germline gives CDR1 SGHDT, CDR2 YYEEEE. Here the CDR3 DNA reads TGTGCCAGCAGCTCGGGAAGGTGGAACACTGAAGCTTTCTTT. Protein sequence: CASSSGRWNTEAFF.

The rearrangement uses TRBV29-1 and TRBJ2-7; D possibly corresponds to TRBD2 (6 bases). The CDR3 runs to 14 residues. Germline lookup yields CDR1 SQVTM and CDR2 ANQGSEA. The V gene lost 7 bases and the J gene lost 3 bases, with 19 bases spanning the gap. CDR3 nucleotides: TGCAGCGCCGGGCGAGCGGGTCTCCTCTACGAGCAGTACTTC. Amino acids: CSAGRAGLLYEQYF.

The genes are TRBV6-4 and TRBJ2-2, with 8 bases identical to TRBD2. This CDR3 contains 13 residues. In germline, CDR1 is MRHNA, CDR2 SNTAGT. Trimming removed 7 bases from V and 5 bases from J; junction bases left unmatched: 3. The CDR3 reads CASMSSGTGELFF. The CDR3, as DNA: TGTGCCAGCATGTCTAGCGGGACCGGGGAGCTGTTTTTT.

Written as DNA, the CDR3 is TGTGCCAGCAGCTTAGTACAGGGGGCAAATCAGCCCCAGCATTTT. It specifies CASSLVQGANQPQHF. This chain links TRBV7-2 with TRBJ1-5, with 9 positions matching TRBD1. V trimming: 1 base; J trimming: 4 bases; junction bases outside the gene matches: 2. Germline V gene data show CDR1 as SGHTA and CDR2 as FQGNSA. CDR3 length: 15 residues.

The chain combines TRBV5-1 with TRBJ2-3; 10 bases map to TRBD1. The ends lost 4 bases at V and 2 bases at J; junction bases unmatched: 7. Germline V lookup: CDR1 SGHRS, CDR2 YFSETQ. The CDR3 runs 16 residues. The CDR3 nucleotides read TGCGCCAGCAGCGCACGGACAGGGGGTCACACAGATACGCAGTATTTT. Its protein product is CASSARTGGHTDTQYF. Full variable domain (outside the CDR3, taken from reference TRBV5-1 and TRBJ2-3): KAGVTQTPRYLIKTRGQQVTLSCSPISGHRSVSWYQQTPGQGLQFLFEYFSETQRNKGNFPGRFSGRQFSNSRSEMNVSTLELGDSALYLCASSARTGGHTDTQYFGPGTRLTVL.

This clone was seen a handful of times. The chain employs TRBV5-1 and TRBJ2-3, with 12 bases matching TRBD2. The CDR3 contains 17 residues. Germline V CDR1 and CDR2: SGHRS, YFSETQ. With 0 bases clipped from V and 3 bases from J, the junction kept 5 bases outside the gene matches. The CDR3 DNA follows: TGCGCCAGCAGCTTGGCCGCTAGCGGGGGGGCTACAGATACGCAGTATTTT. As protein: CASSLAASGGATDTQYF. Full variable domain (rest looked up from reference TRBV5-1 and TRBJ2-3): KAGVTQTPRYLIKTRGQQVTLSCSPISGHRSVSWYQQTPGQGLQFLFEYFSETQRNKGNFPGRFSGRQFSNSRSEMNVSTLELGDSALYLCASSLAASGGATDTQYFGPGTRLTVL.

The V and J genes are TRBV21-1 and TRBJ2-7; no DNA check was done on the table's D call, TRBD2. TRBV21-1 is noted as a pseudogene. The CDR3 spans 15 residues. This CDR3 is CASSRVAGGPGEQYF. The CDR3, as DNA: TGTGCCAGCAGCAGGGTAGCGGGAGGGCCGGGGGAGCAGTACTTC.

V is TRBV19 and J is TRBJ1-1; TRBD1 aligns across 7 bases. CDR1 is LNHDA, CDR2 SQIVND, per germline (reference sequence). Trimming at V came to 6 bases and at J to 4 bases, leaving 2 bases not matched to a gene. This CDR3 is built from 12 residues. The CDR3 loop reads CASSHRGTEAFF. The CDR3 DNA follows: TGTGCCAGTAGCCACAGGGGCACTGAAGCTTTCTTT. Full variable domain (remainder filled in from reference TRBV19 and TRBJ1-1): DGGITQSPKYLFRKEGQNVTLSCEQNLNHDAMYWYRQDPGQGLRLIYYSQIVNDFQKGDIAEGYSVSREKKESFPLTVTSAQKNPTAFYLCASSHRGTEAFFGQGTRLTVV.

This clone appeared a few times. This chain links TRBV19 with TRBJ1-3; no reliable D call. Trimming took off 4 bases at V and 4 bases at J, with 5 bases between the two ends. This CDR3 is 12 amino acids long. CDR1 is LNHDA, CDR2 SQIVND, per germline (reference sequence). This chain's CDR3 is CASSRGGNTIYF. CDR3 sequence (DNA): TGTGCCAGTAGTAGAGGAGGAAACACCATATATTTT.

This clone was observed a handful of times. The sample has other DNA sequences that encode this CDR3 too. V gene TRBV5-1 combines with J gene TRBJ1-5, with 10 bases matching TRBD1. The germline V gene encodes CDR1 SGHRS and CDR2 YFSETQ. CDR3 length: 16 amino acids. After removal of 4 bases from V and 1 base from J, the junction contained 5 bases not matched to a gene. The DNA of the CDR3 is TGCGCCAGCAGCCCTGGACAGGGGGGGAGCAATCAGCCCCAGCATTTT. Its protein is CASSPGQGGSNQPQHF.

The chain uses TRBV2 and TRBJ1-5; D is possibly TRBD1 (5 bases). Trimming took off 3 bases at V and 3 bases at J, with 15 bases between the two ends. Germline loops: CDR1 SNHLY, CDR2 FYNNEI. The CDR3 extends over 16 amino acids. In DNA form, the CDR3 reads TGTGCCAGCAGTGATGATCTGACAGCTTCCAATCAGCCCCAGCATTTT. Translated, it gives CASSDDLTASNQPQHF.

The chain couples TRBV7-2 to TRBJ2-3, with a tentative D call TRBD2 (6 bases). The V end lost 5 bases, the J end lost 2 bases, and 14 bases lay between the germline ends. Germline CDR1 and CDR2: SGHTA and FQGNSA. This CDR3 spans 15 amino acids. This CDR3 is CASSAAGFITDTQYF. Here the CDR3 DNA reads TGTGCCAGCAGCGCGGCGGGATTTATCACAGATACGCAGTATTTT.